This T cell receptor beta chain was found in a study of cytomegalovirus exposure and HLA in healthy donors. The CDR3 loop spans 16 amino acids. Libraries were prepared by immunoSEQ multiplex PCR; TCRdb keeps only in-frame clonotypes and omits some of them. The sample lists roughly 250,000 clones; more than 75% were seen once. The clonotype originates from a woman aged 25 to 39 in good health and CMV-seropositive. The sample comprised PBMCs. J is TRBJ2-7 and V is TRBV12-1; TRBD2, the table's D call, lacks a check against the DNA. TRBV12-1 is a pseudogene locus. The CDR3 sequence: CASSFGTSLIVYEQYF. CDR3 DNA sequence: TGTGCCAGCAGCTTCGGGACTAGTCTTATCGTCTACGAGCAGTACTTC.